This record looks at one T cell receptor (beta chain) sequence and its context. As originally analysed: How many nucleated cells were present was estimated from reference gene primer amplification. Sequencing used immunoSEQ multiplex PCR; TCRdb keeps in-frame clones, though not all of them. The D gene and trimming were derived from the DNA, and the V and J assignments and clone size from that table. The sample gives more than 40,000 clones, about 86% of which show up once; roughly 2.9% is in the top ten. This specimen belongs to a study of blood T cell repertoires in COVID-19. On the study more broadly: Sample material is recorded as cDNA or gDNA derived from T cells, B-cell-depleted T cells, or PBMCs.

This CDR3 has 16 residues. The V gene's germline CDR1 is SGHVS and CDR2 FQNEAQ. V lost 0 bases to trimming and J lost 2 bases; unmatched junction nucleotides: 1. The clonotype was recovered from an elderly woman with acute or convalescent COVID-19. Sequenced material: peripheral blood. The chain has TRBV7-8 and TRBJ1-2, with TRBD1 identical over 12 bases. The CDR3 spells CASSLAGTGGNYGYTF. For the CDR3, the DNA is TGTGCCAGCAGCTTAGCCGGGACAGGGGGCAACTATGGCTACACCTTC.